These T cell receptor beta chains were read from a single sample in a study of OX40 agonist ivuxolimab in advanced cancers. Produced via immunoSEQ multiplex PCR; TCRdb's table is partial and in-frame only. The repertoire holds about 58,000 clones, roughly four fifths seen once, with around 0.71% in the top ten. Material: CD4+ or CD8+ T cells sorted from blood, obtained in a trial of the OX40 agonist ivuxolimab. Receptors originate from an adult with an advanced solid tumor such as melanoma, head and neck, liver or kidney cancer. The CDR3 runs from the conserved cysteine through the conserved F or W. A D gene is named only where the DNA matches it firmly. Clone size appears in some rows only: once, few, many, or a class for an expanded clone.

v_gene	d_gene	j_gene	abundance	CDR3aa	CDR3nt
TRBV4-1	TRBD1	TRBJ2-6	NA	CASGYSGTGVTGANVLTF	TGCGCCAGCGGCTACTCCGGGACAGGGGTGACTGGGGCCAACGTCCTGACTTTC
TRBV23-1	NA	TRBJ1-1	NA	CASPRPTPKNTEAFF	TGCGCCAGCCCCCGCCCGACACCTAAGAACACTGAAGCTTTCTTT
TRBV5-4	NA	TRBJ2-7	NA	CASSLDRESKQYF	TGTGCCAGCAGCTTGGACAGGGAGAGTAAGCAGTACTTC
TRBV7-3	NA	TRBJ2-7	NA	CASSFASSYEQYF	TGTGCCAGCAGTTTCGCCAGCTCCTACGAGCAGTACTTC
TRBV5-1	TRBD1	TRBJ2-3	NA	CASSPGQQTDTQYF	TGCGCCAGCAGCCCGGGACAGCAGACAGATACGCAGTATTTT
TRBV15	NA	TRBJ1-5	NA	CATTAGFSQPQHF	TGTGCCACCACTGCAGGGTTCAGCCAGCCCCAGCATTTT
TRBV5-6	NA	TRBJ1-1	NA	CASSRGRRSGNTEAFF	TGTGCCAGCAGTCGCGGACGGAGGTCTGGGAACACTGAAGCTTTCTTT
TRBV6-1	NA	TRBJ1-1	NA	CASSITGFEAFF	TGTGCCAGCAGTATTACAGGGTTCGAAGCTTTCTTT
TRBV6-1	NA	TRBJ1-2	NA	CASSDMGGGYTF	TGTGCCAGCAGTGACATGGGGGGTGGCTACACCTTC
TRBV2	TRBD2	TRBJ2-5	NA	CASRGASGGETQYF	TGTGCCAGCAGGGGGGCTAGCGGGGGGGAGACCCAGTACTTC
TRBV19	NA	TRBJ1-1	once	CASSIGPGATEAFF	TGTGCCAGTAGTATAGGGCCGGGGGCGACTGAAGCTTTCTTT
TRBV5-1	NA	TRBJ1-1	NA	CASSLGELAFF	TGCGCCAGCAGCTTGGGGGAGTTAGCTTTCTTT
TRBV6-1	TRBD1	TRBJ2-7	NA	CASTIGTGSYEQYF	TGTGCCAGCACTATCGGGACAGGTTCCTACGAGCAGTACTTC
TRBV7-2	NA	TRBJ2-2	few	CASSLKVGARNTGELFF	TGTGCCAGCAGCCTTAAGGTGGGGGCCAGGAACACCGGGGAGCTGTTTTTT
TRBV2	NA	TRBJ2-1	NA	CASIPWDTQKWNEQFF	TGTGCCAGCATCCCCTGGGACACCCAAAAGTGGAATGAGCAGTTCTTC
TRBV7-2	TRBD2	TRBJ2-1	NA	CASSRVSAGGGSYNEQFF	TGTGCCAGCAGCCGAGTTTCCGCGGGGGGCGGTTCCTACAATGAGCAGTTCTTC
TRBV19	TRBD1	TRBJ2-5	NA	CASSAQGARETQYF	TGTGCCAGTAGCGCACAGGGGGCGCGTGAGACCCAGTACTTC
TRBV25-1	TRBD1	TRBJ1-1	few	CASRRGWNTEAFF	TGTGCCAGCCGCAGGGGGTGGAACACTGAAGCTTTCTTT
TRBV29-1	TRBD1	TRBJ2-7	NA	CSAVETGSSYEQYF	TGCAGCGCTGTGGAGACAGGGAGCTCCTACGAGCAGTACTTC
TRBV5-6	TRBD1	TRBJ2-2	NA	CASSPRQGYAGELFF	TGTGCCAGCAGCCCGAGACAGGGGTATGCCGGGGAGCTGTTTTTT
TRBV6-1	NA	TRBJ2-2	NA	CASTRESNTGELFF	TGTGCCAGCACCCGGGAATCGAACACCGGGGAGCTGTTTTTT
TRBV21-1	NA	TRBJ1-1	NA	CASSKKGQGTAEAFF	TGTGCCAGCAGCAAAAAAGGACAGGGAACGGCTGAAGCTTTCTTT
TRBV6-1	NA	TRBJ2-1	NA	CASIRYTGEQFF	TGTGCCAGCATTAGGTATACAGGCGAGCAGTTCTTC
TRBV19	NA	TRBJ2-7	NA	CASSIRGGMSYEQYF	TGTGCCAGTAGTATAAGGGGTGGGATGTCCTACGAGCAGTACTTC
TRBV6-6	TRBD1	TRBJ2-2	NA	CASRLQGATGELFF	TGTGCCAGCAGGCTACAGGGGGCGACCGGGGAGCTGTTTTTT
TRBV2	NA	TRBJ1-1	NA	CASSERRDYTEAFF	TGTGCCAGCAGTGAAAGACGGGACTACACTGAAGCTTTCTTT
TRBV5-4	NA	TRBJ1-2	NA	CASSLKEVGGYTF	TGTGCCAGCAGCCTAAAGGAGGTTGGCGGCTACACCTTC
TRBV7-2	NA	TRBJ2-3	NA	CASSFPGVSTDTQYF	TGTGCCAGCAGCTTCCCAGGGGTTAGCACAGATACGCAGTATTTT
TRBV7-2	TRBD1	TRBJ1-5	NA	CASSPWGTGGNQPQHF	TGTGCCAGCAGCCCATGGGGGACAGGGGGCAATCAGCCCCAGCATTTT
TRBV5-1	NA	TRBJ1-3	NA	CASSPSPIQELSGNTIYF	TGCGCCAGCAGCCCTTCCCCGATTCAGGAGCTCTCTGGAAACACCATATATTTT
TRBV10-1	NA	TRBJ2-7	NA	CASSRGSEVGQYF	TGCGCCAGCAGCAGGGGATCCGAGGTGGGGCAGTACTTC
TRBV5-1	NA	TRBJ2-7	NA	CASSLRGYDEQYF	TGCGCCAGCAGCTTGCGGGGGTACGACGAGCAGTACTTC
TRBV2	NA	TRBJ1-3	NA	CASSDRGSGNTIYF	TGTGCCAGCAGTGATAGGGGTTCTGGAAACACCATATATTTT
TRBV5-4	NA	TRBJ2-5	NA	CASSLRQAQETQYF	TGTGCCAGCAGCTTGCGCCAGGCCCAAGAGACCCAGTACTTC
TRBV11-2	NA	TRBJ2-7	NA	CASSLAFGSEQYF	TGTGCCAGCAGCTTAGCATTCGGTAGCGAGCAGTACTTC
TRBV11-2	TRBD2	TRBJ2-3	NA	CASSAGGRTDTQYF	TGTGCCAGCAGCGCGGGGGGGCGGACAGATACGCAGTATTTT
TRBV9	NA	TRBJ2-1	NA	CASSVDGADYNEQFF	TGTGCCAGCAGCGTAGACGGGGCGGACTACAATGAGCAGTTCTTC
TRBV6-5	NA	TRBJ1-2	few	CASSLDGPGAYTF	TGTGCCAGCAGTCTCGACGGACCGGGCGCCTACACCTTC
TRBV5-1	NA	TRBJ2-3	once	CASSLGHGFTDTQYF	TGCGCCAGCAGCTTGGGCCACGGGTTCACAGATACGCAGTATTTT
TRBV25-1	NA	TRBJ2-3	NA	CASSDTTGLDTQYF	TGTGCCAGCAGTGACACAACAGGGTTGGATACGCAGTATTTT
TRBV12-5	TRBD1	TRBJ2-5	NA	CASGTTGRQETQYF	TGTGCTAGTGGCACGACAGGGCGCCAAGAGACCCAGTACTTC
TRBV6-1	NA	TRBJ2-7	NA	CASKMGPSSYEQYF	TGTGCCAGCAAGATGGGACCGAGCTCCTACGAGCAGTACTTC
TRBV7-9	NA	TRBJ1-5	NA	CASSLVEATRNQPQHF	TGTGCCAGCAGCTTAGTGGAGGCCACGCGCAATCAGCCCCAGCATTTT
TRBV27	TRBD1	TRBJ2-4	NA	CASRGQGGKNIQYF	TGTGCCAGCAGGGGACAGGGGGGCAAAAACATTCAGTACTTC
TRBV5-1	TRBD1	TRBJ2-1	NA	CASSRPQGAVYNEQFF	TGCGCCAGCAGCCGCCCTCAGGGGGCAGTTTACAATGAGCAGTTCTTC